A single TCR beta chain is shown here with its context. The data originate from a study of blood T cell repertoires in COVID-19. Across the study: T cells, B-cell-depleted T cells, or PBMCs provided the cDNA or gDNA that served as material.

Original processing notes: Amplified reference gene primers provided the basis for estimating nucleated cell counts. Sequencing was performed with immunoSEQ multiplex PCR; in TCRdb, only in-frame clones are kept and a portion is missing. D and trimming were read from the DNA, whereas the V and J calls and clone size are those reported in that table. This sample has some 100,000 clones, with approximately 82% found just once. Between the trimmed V and J ends, which lost 1 base and 7 bases, there was a span of 16 bases. The CDR3 has 15 residues. In germline, CDR1 is SGHAT, CDR2 FQNNGV. The chain uses TRBV11-2 and TRBJ1-1; D not resolved. The sample taken for sequencing was peripheral blood. The origin of this receptor is a man aged 50 to 59 with active or convalescent COVID-19. The chain's CDR3 is CASSLVLTSGFEAFF. In DNA form, the CDR3 reads TGTGCCAGCAGCTTAGTCCTCACATCCGGGTTTGAAGCTTTCTTT.